A single sample is the source of the 31 T cell receptor beta chains below, sequenced in a study of T-cell memory formation after mild COVID-19. TCRdb independently ran MiXCR on the 5' RACE reads; one entry per CDR3 protein. The sample records about 350,000 distinct CDR3 sequences, around 28% being singletons. The material sequenced was PBMCs or a T cell subset sorted from them (not recorded which). All receptors derive from an adult woman who had mild COVID-19 (a few samples of this study predate the infection). Cell type and time point are not known.

There are a few counts of this clonotype. The rearrangement uses TRBV7-2 and TRBJ2-3, with 13 bases lining up with TRBD2. The CDR3 is made up of 16 amino acids. The germline V gene has CDR1 SGHTA and CDR2 FQGNSA. The V and J ends lost 5 bases and 7 bases, in that order; junction bases with no gene match: 9. CDR3 DNA: TGTGCCAGCAGCCAGGGACTAGCGGGGAGGGGGAATACGCAGTATTTT. It is translated as CASSQGLAGRGNTQYF.

This clonotype was counted ten times or more. The chain carries TRBV7-3 and TRBJ2-3; D possibly corresponds to TRBD2 (6 bases). The CDR3 length is 16 residues. Trimming left V 6 bases short and J 3 bases short, with 19 bases between. Per germline, CDR1 SGHTA and CDR2 FQGTGA. The CDR3 loop reads CASSKNGRTKTDTQYF. The CDR3 DNA reads TGTGCCAGCAGTAAAAACGGCAGGACTAAGACAGATACGCAGTATTTT.

V and J are TRBV7-9 and TRBJ2-3; D tentatively reads TRBD1 or TRBD2 (5 bases each). CDR3 length: 13 residues. The germline V and J ends were trimmed by 4 bases and 4 bases, with 9 bases remaining between them. Germline CDR1 reads SEHNR; CDR2 reads FQNEAQ (reference sequence). CDR3 DNA: TGTGCCAGCAGCTCGAGGGGATCAGATACGCAGTATTTT. Translation: CASSSRGSDTQYF. Variable domain in full (rest from reference TRBV7-9 and TRBJ2-3): DTGVSQNPRHKITKRGQNVTFRCDPISEHNRLYWYRQTLGQGPEFLTYFQNEAQLEKSRLLSDRFSAERPKGSFSTLEIQRTEQGDSAMYLCASSSRGSDTQYFGPGTRLTVL.

This clonotype has a handful of counts. The CDR3 reads CASSDGYNEQFF. Here the CDR3 DNA reads TGTGCCAGCAGTGATGGATACAATGAGCAGTTCTTC. The genes are TRBV25-1 and TRBJ2-1; no firm D call. Trimming removed 3 bases from V and 4 bases from J, with 4 bases in between. There are 12 residues in the CDR3. The germline V gene has CDR1 MGHDK and CDR2 SYGVNS.

This clonotype was counted only a few times. The chain employs TRBV24-1 and TRBJ2-7; TRBD2 aligns across 8 bases. The junction had 6 bases not matched to a gene; V was cut back by 9 bases and J by 9 bases. This CDR3 comprises 11 residues. Per the germline V gene, CDR1 is KGHDR and CDR2 is SFDVKD. The CDR3 DNA sequence: TGTGCCACCGGAAGCGGGAGCGGGCAGTACTTC. Residues: CATGSGSGQYF.

This clonotype was seen a few times. The chain uses TRBV18 and TRBJ1-2; D gene ambiguous. This CDR3 region has 15 residues. The germline V gene has CDR1 KGHSH and CDR2 LQKENI. V shed 2 bases and J shed 5 bases, with 15 bases lying between them. The CDR3 protein is CASSPVGVEGYGYTF. In nucleotides, the CDR3 is TGTGCCAGCTCACCAGTCGGCGTGGAAGGGTATGGCTACACCTTC.

The sample holds a few counts of this clonotype. The chain links TRBV9 to TRBJ2-1, with 8 bases that match TRBD2. Germline V gene lookup returns CDR1 SGDLS and CDR2 YYNGEE. The V and J ends lost 2 bases and 7 bases, in that order; junction bases with no gene match: 8. This CDR3 region has 15 residues. CDR3 protein: CASSVGLAAGNEQFF. The CDR3 DNA reads as TGTGCCAGCAGCGTTGGACTAGCCGCTGGGAATGAGCAGTTCTTC.

This clonotype was observed a few times. The chain uses TRBV20-1 and TRBJ2-3; a possible D gene is TRBD2 (6 bases). V lost 5 bases and J lost 6, with 24 bases in between. This CDR3 contains 16 residues. The V gene's germline CDR1 is DFQATT and CDR2 SNEGSKA (reference sequence). This CDR3 is CSALPLGGGGGDTQYF. The CDR3, as DNA: TGCAGTGCTCTCCCACTGGGGGGAGGAGGTGGTGATACGCAGTATTTT.

The chain recombines TRBV10-3 with TRBJ1-1; 12 positions match TRBD1. With 5 bases clipped from V and 1 base from J, the junction kept 5 bases outside the gene matches. The germline V gene encodes CDR1 ENHRY and CDR2 SYGVKD. This CDR3 comprises 16 residues. The CDR3 spells CAISTGTGGSNTEAFF. CDR3 coding DNA: TGTGCCATCAGTACCGGGACAGGGGGCTCGAACACTGAAGCTTTCTTT.

The table lists this clonotype with a few counts. This chain links TRBV2 with TRBJ2-7, with 7 bases fitting TRBD2. CDR1 and CDR2 from the germline V gene are SNHLY and FYNNEI. This CDR3 comprises 15 residues. V lost 2 bases to trimming and J lost 3 bases; unmatched junction nucleotides: 7. The DNA of the CDR3 is TGTGCCAGCAGTGAAATGGTGACTAGCCTCTACGAGCAGTACTTC. Translation gives CASSEMVTSLYEQYF. The variable domain in full, completed from reference TRBV2 and TRBJ2-7, reads EPEVTQTPSHQVTQMGQEVILRCVPISNHLYFYWYRQILGQKVEFLVSFYNNEISEKSEIFDDQFSVERPDGSNFTLKIRSTKLEDSAMYFCASSEMVTSLYEQYFGPGTRLTVT.

This clonotype appeared a few times. The chain joins TRBV6-5 to TRBJ1-2; a weak D match, TRBD1 (5 bases). CDR3 size: 16 residues. Trimming removed 5 bases from V and 5 bases from J, with 21 bases in between. Per the germline V gene, CDR1 is MNHEY and CDR2 is SVGAGI. The chain's CDR3 is CASSNSVQATAYGYTF. In DNA form, the CDR3 reads TGTGCCAGCAGTAATTCGGTACAGGCGACCGCTTATGGCTACACCTTC.

The J gene is TRBJ2-3, the V gene TRBV7-9, with D perhaps matching TRBD2 (6 bases). V lost 3 bases to trimming and J lost 0 bases, with 16 bases between them. The CDR3 extends over 17 amino acids. Germline assignment: CDR1 SEHNR and CDR2 FQNEAQ (reference sequence). Written as DNA, the CDR3 is TGTGCCAGCAGCTTGGAATGGGGACTGGAGAGCACAGATACGCAGTATTTT. Its protein is CASSLEWGLESTDTQYF.

This clonotype was seen more than once but under ten times. The V call is TRBV20-1, the J call TRBJ2-5, with D perhaps matching TRBD1 (5 bases). The germline V gene has CDR1 DFQATT and CDR2 SNEGSKA (reference sequence). With 6 bases removed from V and 5 bases from J, the gap between germline ends came to 10 bases. The CDR3 is made up of 11 amino acids. The CDR3 nucleotides are TGCAGTGCCCCCGCAGGGGAGACCCAGTACTTC. Residues: CSAPAGETQYF.

This clonotype occurred a few times. Sequence at one end of the junction differs from germline and may be a read error. V gene TRBV2 combines with J gene TRBJ1-1; D not resolved. This CDR3 spans 11 amino acids. Germline lookup yields CDR1 SNHLY and CDR2 FYNNEI. CDR3 nucleotides: TGTGCATCGAGACCGGCCACTGGAGCTTTCTTT. This sequence encodes CASRPATGAFF.

V gene TRBV7-2 combines with J gene TRBJ2-2; D perhaps matches TRBD1 (6 bases). Germline assignment: CDR1 SGHTA and CDR2 FQGNSA. V lost 3 bases and J 6 bases, leaving 14 bases between the germline ends. The CDR3 runs 15 residues. CDR3 sequence: CASSFQGHSAGELFF. The CDR3 DNA reads TGTGCCAGCAGCTTCCAGGGACATAGTGCCGGGGAGCTGTTTTTT.

This clonotype came up a few times. The rearrangement joins TRBV12-3 or TRBV12-4 to TRBJ1-2; a possible D gene is TRBD1 (6 bases). There are 15 residues in the CDR3. With 7 bases removed from V and 8 bases from J, the gap between germline ends came to 23 bases. The CDR3 loop reads CASNPDRRGLRGYTF. Written as DNA, the CDR3 is TGTGCCAGCAATCCCGACAGGCGGGGGTTACGGGGCTACACCTTC.

The chain uses TRBV7-3 and TRBJ1-1; D is uncertain. The CDR3 contains 14 residues. Germline lookup yields CDR1 SGHTA and CDR2 FQGTGA. The V end lost 5 bases, the J end lost 4 bases, and 14 bases lay between the germline ends. The CDR3 is CASSPQAGVTEAFF. For the CDR3, the DNA is TGTGCCAGCAGCCCCCAGGCAGGAGTCACTGAAGCTTTCTTT.

This clonotype was seen a handful of times. This chain uses TRBV7-3 with TRBJ1-1, with D uncertain. Trimming removed 1 base from V and 3 bases from J, with 6 bases in between. Germline CDR1 and CDR2: SGHTA and FQGTGA. The CDR3 covers 13 residues. The CDR3 loop is CASSLRVDTEAFF. The DNA for the CDR3 is TGTGCCAGCAGCTTAAGGGTAGACACTGAAGCTTTCTTT.

The table lists this clonotype with many counts. The gene calls are TRBV2 and TRBJ2-7; either TRBD1 or TRBD2 may supply D (5 bases each). This CDR3 spans 14 amino acids. CDR1 SNHLY and CDR2 FYNNEI come from the germline V gene. The V end lost 0 bases, the J end lost 2 bases, and 8 bases lay between the germline ends. The CDR3 here is CASSEASGPYEQYF. In nucleotides, the CDR3 is TGTGCCAGCAGTGAAGCGTCGGGGCCCTACGAGCAGTACTTC.

This clonotype was recorded a few times. The V gene is TRBV27, the J gene TRBJ2-1; D is undetermined. The CDR3 covers 16 residues. V lost 3 bases and J lost 2, with 14 bases in between. Germline V gene lookup returns CDR1 MNHEY and CDR2 SMNVEV (reference sequence). In nucleotides, the CDR3 is TGTGCCAGCAGTTTCAGTCCTCACCAAGCCTACAATGAGCAGTTCTTC. This codes for CASSFSPHQAYNEQFF.

This clonotype was counted only a few times. V and J are TRBV10-3 and TRBJ2-7; D ambiguous. This CDR3 spans 14 amino acids. Per germline, CDR1 ENHRY and CDR2 SYGVKD. The V end lost 3 bases, the J end lost 6 bases, and 15 bases lay between the germline ends. The DNA of the CDR3 is TGTGCCATCAGTGACCCCGTTGAGTCGGCCGAGCAGTACTTC. This encodes CAISDPVESAEQYF.

This clonotype was observed a handful of times. The chain is built from TRBV7-9 and TRBJ2-4; D unresolved. Trimming cost V 5 bases and J 0 bases, with 11 bases left between them. CDR1 SEHNR and CDR2 FQNEAQ come from the germline V gene (reference sequence). This CDR3 spans 15 amino acids. CDR3 nucleotide sequence: TGTGCCAGCAGCCCCGACACTCTAGCCAAAAACATTCAGTACTTC. Amino acids: CASSPDTLAKNIQYF.

The chain has TRBV3-1 and TRBJ1-2; 11 bases align to TRBD1. The length of the CDR3 is 16 residues. Germline V CDR1 and CDR2: LGHDT, YNNKEL (reference sequence). The junction had 4 bases not matched to a gene; V was cut back by 1 base and J by 3 bases. The CDR3 sequence: CASSQVSGQGDYGYTF. The CDR3 nucleotides read TGTGCCAGCAGCCAAGTCTCGGGACAGGGGGACTATGGCTACACCTTC.

The V call is TRBV24-1, the J call TRBJ2-5; perhaps TRBD2 as D (6 bases). The CDR3 covers 15 residues. The V and J ends lost 3 bases and 2 bases respectively, with 12 bases between them. The germline gives CDR1 KGHDR, CDR2 SFDVKD. CDR3: CATSDPGRGQETQYF. For the CDR3, the DNA is TGTGCCACCAGTGATCCTGGACGGGGGCAAGAGACCCAGTACTTC.

In its sample, this clonotype was seen a few times. This sequence joins TRBV12-3 or TRBV12-4 and TRBJ2-3; 7 bases line up with TRBD2. The V and J ends lost 7 bases and 4 bases, in that order; junction bases with no gene match: 5. The CDR3 extends over 13 amino acids. The CDR3 region is CASTSRGADTQYF. CDR3 coding DNA: TGTGCCAGCACCTCTCGGGGGGCAGATACGCAGTATTTT.

The genes are TRBV6-5 and TRBJ1-1; tentatively, D is TRBD1 (6 bases). With 2 bases removed from V and 0 bases from J, the gap between germline ends came to 13 bases. The CDR3 consists of 16 residues. Germline V CDR1 and CDR2: MNHEY, SVGAGI. Written as DNA, the CDR3 is TGTGCCAGCAGTTACAGGGGGACTAGAATGAACACTGAAGCTTTCTTT. Its protein is CASSYRGTRMNTEAFF.

This clonotype was detected only a few times. The chain is built from TRBV24-1 and TRBJ2-1; 7 nucleotides match TRBD2. The length of the CDR3 is 14 residues. V was clipped by 10 bases and J by 2 bases; unmatched bases: 7. Per germline, CDR1 KGHDR and CDR2 SFDVKD. In nucleotides, the CDR3 is TGTGCCACTCGATCTAGCGGAACCTACAATGAGCAGTTCTTC. Translated: CATRSSGTYNEQFF.

This sequence joins TRBV7-8 and TRBJ1-5; D is unclear. Trimming took off 3 bases at V and 4 bases at J, with 10 bases between the two ends. This CDR3 has 14 amino acids. Per the germline V gene, CDR1 is SGHVS and CDR2 is FQNEAQ. The CDR3 spells CASSFDHSNQPQHF. CDR3 nucleotides: TGTGCCAGCAGCTTTGACCACTCGAATCAGCCCCAGCATTTT.

The chain recombines TRBV7-9 with TRBJ1-1, with a weak D call TRBD1 (5 bases). Looked up from germline, CDR1 is SEHNR and CDR2 is FQNEAQ (reference sequence). CDR3 size: 12 residues. The V and J ends lost 5 bases and 6 bases respectively, with 10 bases between them. CDR3 DNA: TGTGCCAGCAGCACGACAGAACCTGAAGCTTTCTTT. Amino acid sequence: CASSTTEPEAFF.

This clonotype was found a few times. The V call is TRBV10-3, the J call TRBJ1-2; D is uncertain. This CDR3 contains 15 residues. The ends were cut back, 2 bases at V and 8 bases at J, with 18 bases in the middle. Germline CDR1 ENHRY, CDR2 SYGVKD. CDR3 protein: CAISEGATGGWGYTF. The CDR3 bases are TGTGCCATCAGTGAGGGAGCGACGGGCGGTTGGGGCTACACCTTC.

Only a few counts were recorded for this clonotype. This rearrangement joins TRBV30 to TRBJ2-2; 9 bases fit TRBD1. CDR3 length: 16 amino acids. The ends lost 3 bases at V and 6 bases at J; junction bases unmatched: 11. Per the germline V gene, CDR1 is GTSNPN and CDR2 is SVGIG (reference sequence). This chain's CDR3 is CAWSEGRDREAGELFF. The CDR3 DNA follows: TGTGCCTGGAGCGAGGGCCGGGACAGGGAGGCCGGGGAGCTGTTTTTT. Based on the CDR3 plus reference TRBV30 and TRBJ2-2, the full variable domain is SQTIHQWPATLVQPVGSPLSLECTVEGTSNPNLYWYRQAAGRGLQLLFYSVGIGQISSEVPQNLSASRPQDRQFILSSKKLLLSDSGFYLCAWSEGRDREAGELFFGEGSRLTVL.